Listed below are T cell receptor beta chains from one sample, sequenced in a study of cytomegalovirus exposure and HLA in healthy donors. This table comes from immunoSEQ multiplex PCR, and its TCRdb copy is limited to in-frame clones, with some not included. The sample contains 150,000 to 200,000 clones, 84% of which appear only once. Sequencing was carried out using PBMCs. The source is a man younger than 45 in good health and CMV-seropositive. The CDR3 runs from the conserved cysteine through the conserved F or W. A D gene is named only where the DNA matches it firmly. Clone sizes are given selectively: once, few, many, or a class where the clone is expanded.

J gene | clone size | D gene | V gene | CDR3 DNA | CDR3 protein
TRBJ2-7 | - | TRBD1 | TRBV11-1 | TGTGCCAGCAGCTTTATAACTGCGACAGGGAGCGAGCAGTACTTC | CASSFITATGSEQYF
TRBJ2-4 | - | TRBD1 | TRBV4-2 | TGTGCCAGCAGCCACCCGACAGGGAGTGTCAAAAACATTCAGTACTTC | CASSHPTGSVKNIQYF
TRBJ2-7 | once | TRBD1 | TRBV28 | TGTGCCAGCAGTTTATTCAAGGACAGGGGGTGGCACGAGCAGTACTTC | CASSLFKDRGWHEQYF
TRBJ1-1 | - | - | TRBV6-4 | TGTGCCAGCAGTGACTCTAGGGCAGGGGATGGGATGAACACTGAAGCTTTCTTT | CASSDSRAGDGMNTEAFF
TRBJ2-2 | - | - | TRBV11-3 | TGTGCCAGCGGCCGACAGGGAGGCACCGGGGAGCTGTTTTTT | CASGRQGGTGELFF
TRBJ2-3 | - | TRBD2 | TRBV30 | TGTGCCGGACGGCGGGAGTCAGATACGCAGTATTTT | CAGRRESDTQYF
TRBJ2-3 | few | - | TRBV5-6 | TGTGCCAGCAGCTTGGCGAGCACAGATACGCAGTATTTT | CASSLASTDTQYF
TRBJ2-5 | - | - | TRBV7-2 | TGTGCCGCCTGGGACGGGCGGGGAGAGACCCAGTACTTC | CAAWDGRGETQYF
TRBJ1-6 | - | - | TRBV14 | TGTGCCAGCAGCCAAGATCAGGGTGACTCACCCCTCCACTTT | CASSQDQGDSPLHF
TRBJ1-4 | once | - | TRBV30 | TGTGCCTGGAGGGAGGTTCAGACTAATGAAAAACTGTTTTTT | CAWREVQTNEKLFF